The rows below give T cell receptor beta chains drawn from one sample of a study of cytomegalovirus exposure and HLA in healthy donors. Using immunoSEQ multiplex PCR, the repertoire was profiled, and TCRdb retains in-frame clones only, with some absent. In the table there are approximately 180,000 clones, 65% to 85% of which are singletons. The specimen was PBMCs. The source of these receptors is a man between 18 and 29 years old in good health and CMV-seronegative. The CDR3 runs from the conserved cysteine through the conserved F or W. A D gene is named only where the DNA matches it firmly. Part of the rows lack a size; the others show once, few, many or a class for expanded clones.

D gene: TRBD2; J gene: TRBJ2-1; V gene: TRBV19; clone size: NA; CDR3 DNA: TGTGCCAGTAGGGAGGGACTAGGAACCTACAATGAGCAGTTCTTC; CDR3 protein: CASREGLGTYNEQFF
D gene: NA; J gene: TRBJ1-6; V gene: TRBV5-1; clone size: NA; CDR3 DNA: TGCGCCAGTAGACAGGCCTATAATTCACCCCTCCACTTT; CDR3 protein: CASRQAYNSPLHF
D gene: TRBD2; J gene: TRBJ2-1; V gene: TRBV9; clone size: NA; CDR3 DNA: TGTGCCAGCAGCATTCTAGCGGGAAACTCCTACAATGAGCAGTTCTTC; CDR3 protein: CASSILAGNSYNEQFF
D gene: NA; J gene: TRBJ2-3; V gene: TRBV18; clone size: NA; CDR3 DNA: TGTGCCAGCTCACCTCGACAGCCAGATACGCAGTATTTT; CDR3 protein: CASSPRQPDTQYF
D gene: NA; J gene: TRBJ2-1; V gene: TRBV27; clone size: NA; CDR3 DNA: TGTGCCAGCAGGGGGGGATACAATGAGCAGTTCTTC; CDR3 protein: CASRGGYNEQFF
D gene: TRBD2; J gene: TRBJ2-1; V gene: TRBV4-3; clone size: NA; CDR3 DNA: TGCGCCAGCTACGATAAATCTAGCGGCTCCTACAATGAGCAGTTCTTC; CDR3 protein: CASYDKSSGSYNEQFF
D gene: TRBD2; J gene: TRBJ2-7; V gene: TRBV7-2; clone size: NA; CDR3 DNA: TGTGCCAGCAGCCAGACTAGCGGGAGAGAGGCCGAGCAGTACTTC; CDR3 protein: CASSQTSGREAEQYF
D gene: NA; J gene: TRBJ1-2; V gene: TRBV9; clone size: NA; CDR3 DNA: TGTGCCAGCAGCGATGCGGGGGGCTACTATGGCTACACCTTC; CDR3 protein: CASSDAGGYYGYTF
D gene: NA; J gene: TRBJ1-5; V gene: TRBV30; clone size: NA; CDR3 DNA: TGTGCCTGGAGTGTACGTGGGGCCCTAAATCAGCCCCGGCATTTT; CDR3 protein: CAWSVRGALNQPRHF
D gene: TRBD1; J gene: TRBJ1-1; V gene: TRBV7-6; clone size: NA; CDR3 DNA: TGTGCCAGCAGCCCGGACAGGGGGCGGATGAACACTGAAGCTTTCTTT; CDR3 protein: CASSPDRGRMNTEAFF
D gene: NA; J gene: TRBJ2-3; V gene: TRBV7-3; clone size: NA; CDR3 DNA: TGTGCCAGCAGCCCGACTCAAGATACGCAGTATTTT; CDR3 protein: CASSPTQDTQYF
D gene: NA; J gene: TRBJ2-3; V gene: TRBV14; clone size: once; CDR3 DNA: TGTGCCAGCAGCCAAGTTTGGTCGGAGGGAGGAGATACGCAGTATTTT; CDR3 protein: CASSQVWSEGGDTQYF
D gene: TRBD2; J gene: TRBJ2-7; V gene: TRBV7-2; clone size: once; CDR3 DNA: TGTGCCAGCAGCACGAAGGGGGGGCGGGGGGCAGAGCAGTACTTC; CDR3 protein: CASSTKGGRGAEQYF
D gene: NA; J gene: TRBJ2-2; V gene: TRBV10-2; clone size: few; CDR3 DNA: TGCGCCAGCAGCGGGAGCGGGGAGCTGTTTTTT; CDR3 protein: CASSGSGELFF
D gene: NA; J gene: TRBJ2-2; V gene: TRBV30; clone size: NA; CDR3 DNA: TGTGCCTGGAGTCAGGGGTACGGGGAGCTGTTTTTT; CDR3 protein: CAWSQGYGELFF
D gene: TRBD1; J gene: TRBJ1-5; V gene: TRBV30; clone size: NA; CDR3 DNA: TGTGCCTGGACAGGACAGGGGAATCAGCCCCAGCATTTT; CDR3 protein: CAWTGQGNQPQHF
D gene: TRBD1; J gene: TRBJ2-5; V gene: TRBV4-1; clone size: NA; CDR3 DNA: TGCGCCAGCAGCCGCCATCCGGGACAGCAAGAGACCCAGTACTTC; CDR3 protein: CASSRHPGQQETQYF
D gene: NA; J gene: TRBJ1-5; V gene: TRBV2; clone size: NA; CDR3 DNA: TGTGCCAGTACAGGGAGATCCCAGCCCCAGCATTTT; CDR3 protein: CASTGRSQPQHF